Below, 5 T cell receptor beta chains from the same sample are listed, as sequenced in a study of cytomegalovirus exposure and HLA in healthy donors. 60 Vbeta and 13 Jbeta primers were used in PCR. This table comes from immunoSEQ multiplex PCR, and its TCRdb copy is limited to in-frame clones, with some not included. The sample table sets out about 48,000 clones. The material sequenced was PBMCs. Source of these receptors: a woman aged 40 to 50 in good health and CMV-seronegative.

CDR3 sequence reads: CASSPQKHVSAEAFF. For the CDR3, the DNA is TGTGCCAGCTCACCACAAAAACATGTTAGCGCTGAAGCTTTCTTT. V and J are TRBV18 and TRBJ1-1, with D hard to call. The V and J ends lost 1 base and 6 bases respectively, with 15 bases between them. CDR1 and CDR2 (germline): KGHSH, LQKENI. The length of the CDR3 is 15 residues. Using reference TRBV18 and TRBJ1-1 for the parts outside the CDR3, the full variable domain is NAGVMQNPRHLVRRRGQEARLRCSPMKGHSHVYWYRQLPEEGLKFMVYLQKENIIDESGMPKERFSAEFPKEGPSILRIQQVVRGDSAAYFCASSPQKHVSAEAFFGQGTRLTVV.

A remark on this clone: Germline is not matched at one junction end, which may reflect a read error. The same CDR3 can be traced to other DNA sequences in this sample. The rearrangement links TRBV28 to TRBJ1-6; D is perhaps TRBD1 (6 bases). Germline CDR1 MDHEN, CDR2 SYDVKM. The CDR3 is made up of 13 amino acids. The CDR3 loop is CASSPYRDSPLHF. The CDR3 DNA reads as TGTGCCAGCAGTCCCTACAGGGATTCACCCCTACACTTT.

The chain couples TRBV19 to TRBJ1-1, with 9 bases identical to TRBD1. V was pared by 4 bases and J by 5 bases, with 5 bases of the junction left unmatched. CDR1 and CDR2 (germline): LNHDA, SQIVND (reference sequence). This CDR3 region has 14 residues. CDR3 amino acids: CASSTTGGKTEAFF. The CDR3 bases are TGTGCCAGTAGTACGACAGGGGGTAAGACTGAAGCTTTCTTT.

This sequence joins TRBV18 and TRBJ1-2; D is uncertain. The CDR3 has 11 residues. Trimming pared 3 bases from V and 11 bases from J, leaving 10 bases between. Germline values: CDR1 KGHSH, CDR2 LQKENI. CDR3 sequence (DNA): TGTGCCAGCTCACCGGGAGATATATACACCTTC. Translating it yields CASSPGDIYTF.

The chain carries TRBV6-5 and TRBJ1-5, with D tentatively TRBD1 (6 bases). From germline, CDR1 is MNHEY and CDR2 SVGAGI. The CDR3 length is 14 residues. The germline V and J ends were trimmed by 6 bases and 5 bases, with 14 bases remaining between them. Written as DNA, the CDR3 is TGTGCCAGCAGCTGGGCACAGGGCGATCAGCCCCAGCATTTT. It is translated as CASSWAQGDQPQHF.